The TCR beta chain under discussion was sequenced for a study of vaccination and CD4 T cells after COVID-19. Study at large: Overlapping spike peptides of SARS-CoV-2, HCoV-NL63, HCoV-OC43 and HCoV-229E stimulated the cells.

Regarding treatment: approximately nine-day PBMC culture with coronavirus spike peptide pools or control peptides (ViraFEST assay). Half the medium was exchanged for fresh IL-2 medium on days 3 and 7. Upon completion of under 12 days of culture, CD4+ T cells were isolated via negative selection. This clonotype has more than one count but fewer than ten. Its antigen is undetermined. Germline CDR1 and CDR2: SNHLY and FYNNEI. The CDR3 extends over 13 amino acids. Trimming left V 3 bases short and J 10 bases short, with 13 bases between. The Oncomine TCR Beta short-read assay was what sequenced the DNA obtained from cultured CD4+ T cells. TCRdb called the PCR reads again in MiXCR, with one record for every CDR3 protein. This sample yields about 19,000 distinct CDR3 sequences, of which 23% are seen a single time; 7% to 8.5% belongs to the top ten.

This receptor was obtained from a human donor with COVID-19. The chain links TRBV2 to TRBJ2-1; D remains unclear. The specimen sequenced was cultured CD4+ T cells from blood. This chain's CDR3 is CASSEGGVGEQFF. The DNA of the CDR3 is TGTGCCAGCAGTGAGGGCGGCGTTGGAGAGCAGTTCTTC.